This T cell receptor beta chain was identified during a study of T cell repertoires in cytomegalovirus infection. About the research overall: Public signatures in TCR beta pointed to CMV infection and matching HLA type.

This clonotype was found many times. Its antigen is not known. TCRdb ran MiXCR on the reads and lists one entry per CDR3 protein. The sample lists around 710,000 distinct CDR3 sequences, approximately 32% occurring once. Whole-study results and caveats: CMV carriers having the relevant HLA were flagged by cumulative public TCR beta family frequency.

The CDR3 has 14 amino acids. Germline V lookup: CDR1 LNHDA, CDR2 SQIVND (reference sequence). Trimming removed 9 bases from V and 1 base from J; junction bases left unmatched: 7. This specimen was cultured CD8+ T cells from PBMCs, taken from culture after CMV antigen stimulation. The chain joins TRBV19 to TRBJ2-7, with 9 bases fitting TRBD1. The origin of this receptor is a human donor in good health (CMV status not recorded). Some clones in this sample may be carry-over from other donors' samples. CDR3 bases: TGTGCCAGCAGTCCCGGGACAGGGTCCTACGAGCAGTACTTC. Its protein is CASSPGTGSYEQYF.